This TCR beta chain was sequenced for a study of post-analysis software for immune sequencing data. As concerns this clonotype: Its antigen is undetermined.

V trimming: 4 bases; J trimming: 3 bases; junction bases outside the gene matches: 5. Germline loops: CDR1 SEHNR, CDR2 FQNEAQ (reference sequence). The CDR3 length is 15 residues. Every TCR beta cDNA library bore unique molecular identifiers. T cells numbering about 0.95 to 10 million gave rise to roughly 550,000 cDNA molecules. One entry per CDR3 protein results from TCRdb running MiXCR on the PCR reads. The table shows roughly 670,000 distinct CDR3 sequences, with 59% occurring only once. Notes on the study in general: Controls showed significantly higher normalized Chao1 diversity than did multiple sclerosis patients. Roughly 5 TRBV segments, TRBV5-6, TRBV5-1 and TRBV20-1 among them, were found more frequent in patients than controls.

Sample: blood. The TCR originated in a girl aged 2 to 10 with multiple sclerosis. The genes are TRBV7-9 and TRBJ2-3; the match to TRBD2 covers 9 bases. The CDR3 reads CASSWASGKTDTQYF. The CDR3 DNA follows: TGTGCCAGCAGCTGGGCTAGCGGGAAGACAGATACGCAGTATTTT. The entire variable domain, with the rest obtained from reference TRBV7-9 and TRBJ2-3, is as follows: DTGVSQNPRHKITKRGQNVTFRCDPISEHNRLYWYRQTLGQGPEFLTYFQNEAQLEKSRLLSDRFSAERPKGSFSTLEIQRTEQGDSAMYLCASSWASGKTDTQYFGPGTRLTVL.